The entry that follows covers one T cell receptor beta chain sequence. Its target is not known. This sample was taken from a study of PD-1 blockade in classical Hodgkin lymphoma. In every patient, relapse followed autologous stem cell transplantation, while exposure to brentuximab vedotin differed. Measured with immunoSEQ multiplex PCR; TCRdb has only the in-frame clones, and not every one. The top ten clones hold 16% of a sample with some 38,000 clones, 76% of them seen once. Germline V gene data show CDR1 as MNHEY and CDR2 as SMNVEV (reference sequence). V gave up 0 bases and J gave up 3 bases, with 15 bases separating them. The CDR3 has 16 residues. Overall study results and limits: Researchers reported that CD4+ TCR diversity, though not CD8+, rose significantly by C4D1. The study reported lower baseline TCR diversity in newly diagnosed patients than in healthy donors.

The clonotype comes from a human donor with classical Hodgkin lymphoma. The V and J genes are TRBV27 and TRBJ2-7, with a weak D call TRBD1 (6 bases). The input for sequencing was peripheral blood mononuclear cells (PBMCs), taken before the second cycle of nivolumab. The CDR3 coding sequence is TGTGCCAGCAGTTTATCGGACAGTCAGGGTGTCTACGAGCAGTACTTC. It is translated as CASSLSDSQGVYEQYF.